A selection of T cell receptor beta chains follows, all from one sample in a study of blood T cell repertoires in COVID-19. Profiling relied on immunoSEQ multiplex PCR, and the TCRdb table lists in-frame clones only, not all of them. This table has about 350,000 clones, roughly 86% appearing once. Sequences were obtained from PBMCs or T cells enriched from blood (not recorded which). Every receptor here comes from a woman aged 25 to 39 who had been exposed to COVID-19. The CDR3 runs from the conserved cysteine through the conserved F or W. D genes are given only for firm matches. Not all rows give a size; the values are once, few, many and, for expanded clones, a class.

TRBV27	-	TRBJ1-5	TRBD1	TGTGCCAGCAGTCCAGGACAGGGTTATAGCAATCAGCCCCAGCATTTT	CASSPGQGYSNQPQHF
TRBV2	-	TRBJ1-5	-	TGTGCCAGCAGTGAATTTGGCAGACTCCAAAGGCCCCAGCATTTT	CASSEFGRLQRPQHF
TRBV4-1	-	TRBJ1-5	-	TGCGCCAGCAGCCAAGACTACGACAGGCACAATCAGCCCCAGCATTTT	CASSQDYDRHNQPQHF
TRBV4-2	-	TRBJ1-6	-	TGTGCCAGCAGCCAGGAGACAGGATCCTATAATTCACCCCTCCACTTT	CASSQETGSYNSPLHF
TRBV19	-	TRBJ2-1	TRBD2	TGTGCCAGTAGCAAGGGACTAGCGGGGAACAATGAGCAGTTCTTC	CASSKGLAGNNEQFF
TRBV19	once	TRBJ1-1	TRBD1	TGTGCCAGCAGTACAGGGGGAAACACTGAAGCTTTCTTT	CASSTGGNTEAFF
TRBV6-5	once	TRBJ2-7	TRBD1	TGTGCCAGCAGTTGGGGACAGGGGTTCTCCTACGAGCAGTACTTC	CASSWGQGFSYEQYF
TRBV6-6	-	TRBJ1-5	-	TGTGCCAGCACCCTCCAGGGTAATGGGGGCCAGCCCCAGCATTTT	CASTLQGNGGQPQHF
TRBV7-6	-	TRBJ2-7	-	TGTGCCAGCAGCTTAGCGAGCTCCTACGAGCAGTACTTC	CASSLASSYEQYF
TRBV19	-	TRBJ1-5	TRBD1	TGTGCCAGTAGCGTGACAGGGGGCAATCAGCCCCAGCATTTT	CASSVTGGNQPQHF
TRBV29-1	-	TRBJ2-3	TRBD1	TGCAGCGTTGTTTCGGCGGACAGGAGAAGCACAGATACGCAGTATTTT	CSVVSADRRSTDTQYF
TRBV5-1	-	TRBJ1-5	-	TGCGCCAGCAGCTTGGGGACAGCGGGCAATCAGCCCCAGCATTTT	CASSLGTAGNQPQHF
TRBV27	once	TRBJ1-1	-	TGTGCCGGCGAAGCGGGGCGCGGAAGGATGAACACTGAAGCTTTCTTT	CAGEAGRGRMNTEAFF
TRBV7-6	once	TRBJ2-5	-	TGTGCCAGCAGCCCTCACCAAGAGACCCAGTACTTC	CASSPHQETQYF
TRBV5-1	-	TRBJ1-1	TRBD1	TGCGCCAGCAGCTTAGGACCGACAGGGGGGCGGGCTGAAGCTTTCTTT	CASSLGPTGGRAEAFF
TRBV27	once	TRBJ1-1	-	TGTGCCAGCAGTTTATCGGTTCGAGGGAACACTGAAGCTTTCTTT	CASSLSVRGNTEAFF
TRBV3-1/TRBV3-2	once	TRBJ2-7	TRBD1	TGTGCCAGCAGCCATACAGAGACAGGGGGCTACGAGCAGTACTTC	CASSHTETGGYEQYF
TRBV28	-	TRBJ2-3	-	TGTGCCAGCAGTTTATTGAGGACAGACACAGATACGCAGTATTTT	CASSLLRTDTDTQYF
TRBV5-1	-	TRBJ2-7	-	TGCGCCAGCAGCTTGAAAACAGGGGAGGTTTCCTACGAGCAGTACTTC	CASSLKTGEVSYEQYF
TRBV29-1	once	TRBJ1-2	-	TGCAGCGTGGACAGAGACTATGGCTACACCTTC	CSVDRDYGYTF
TRBV11-3	-	TRBJ1-1	TRBD1	TGTGCCAGCAAAGGACAGGGGGCAGTAACTGAAGCTTTCTTT	CASKGQGAVTEAFF
TRBV30	-	TRBJ1-1	-	TGTGCCTGGAGTCAATTCACTGAAGCTTTCTTT	CAWSQFTEAFF
TRBV5-5	-	TRBJ1-4	-	TGTGCCAGCAGCTTGGCCACAGATGAAAAACTGTTTTTT	CASSLATDEKLFF
TRBV10-1	-	TRBJ2-3	-	TGCGCCAGCAGCGGGACCGACAGGCGACCTAGCACAGATACGCAGTATTTT	CASSGTDRRPSTDTQYF
TRBV12-3/TRBV12-4	-	TRBJ1-2	-	TGTGCCAGCAGCATAGTCGTGGACTATGGCTACACCTTC	CASSIVVDYGYTF
TRBV7-9	-	TRBJ2-5	TRBD2	TGTGCCAGCAGCTGGCTAGCGGGAGTTGGAAAAGAGACCCAGTACTTC	CASSWLAGVGKETQYF
TRBV6-5	-	TRBJ2-3	-	TGTGCCAGCAGCCCCAACGGGGTCCGCACAGATACGCAGTATTTT	CASSPNGVRTDTQYF
TRBV18	-	TRBJ1-6	-	TGTGCCAGCTCACCGGGGGGGGTCCATAATTCACCCCTCCACTTT	CASSPGGVHNSPLHF
TRBV24-1	-	TRBJ2-7	-	TGTGCCACCAGTGTAATAGGGGAAGCCTACGAGCAGTACTTC	CATSVIGEAYEQYF
TRBV7-3	-	TRBJ1-1	-	TGTGCCAGCAGCTTAAACCCACAGGGAGTCAAGGCTGAAGCTTTCTTT	CASSLNPQGVKAEAFF
TRBV28	-	TRBJ2-1	TRBD2	TGTGCCAGCAACCCGACTAGCGGTTACAATGAGCAGTTCTTC	CASNPTSGYNEQFF
TRBV29-1	-	TRBJ1-1	-	TGCAGCGTTGTGCGGATCATGAACACTGAAGCTTTCTTT	CSVVRIMNTEAFF
TRBV7-9	-	TRBJ1-2	-	TGTGCCAGCGGGGACATCGATGGCTACACCTTC	CASGDIDGYTF
TRBV23-1	-	TRBJ1-6	TRBD1	TGCGCCAGCAGTCAATATGCAGGGGGCCGCTGGTCACCCCTCCACTTT	CASSQYAGGRWSPLHF
TRBV3-1/TRBV3-2	-	TRBJ2-2	TRBD1	TGTGCCAGCAGCCAAGTGACAGGGCTTATTGACACCGGGGAGCTGTTTTTT	CASSQVTGLIDTGELFF
TRBV27	-	TRBJ2-6	TRBD2	TGTGCCAGCAGTTTATCGGGACTAGCACTCAACGTCCTGACTTTC	CASSLSGLALNVLTF
TRBV12-3/TRBV12-4	-	TRBJ2-3	-	TGTGCCAGCCCAAGGCGAGGGATAGATACGCAGTATTTT	CASPRRGIDTQYF
TRBV10-1	-	TRBJ2-1	-	TGCGCCAGCAGTGAGTCTCAGGCTAGCGATTACAATGAGCAGTTCTTC	CASSESQASDYNEQFF
TRBV28	-	TRBJ2-7	-	TGTGCCAGCCGCGGGACAGTTACTTACGAGCAGTACTTC	CASRGTVTYEQYF
TRBV30	-	TRBJ1-1	-	TGTGCCTGGAGTGTGGTAGCAAACACTGAAGCTTTCTTT	CAWSVVANTEAFF